This T cell receptor (beta chain) appears in the sequencing data of a study of blood T cell repertoires in COVID-19. Across the study: Sample material is recorded as cDNA or gDNA derived from T cells, B-cell-depleted T cells, or PBMCs.

Those enrolled, adults aged roughly 18 to 100 years, came from fewer than 25 US areas. Participant reports of clinical history set cohort assignment. Donors of Cohort 3 who recovered were those that had two negative PCRs, clearance, or symptom resolution. Some clones are missing from TCRdb's copy, which holds only in-frame ones; the method was immunoSEQ multiplex PCR. Of hundreds of thousands of clones in the sample, around nine tenths were seen once. The CDR3 spans 12 residues. Trimming removed 10 bases from V and 3 bases from J; junction bases left unmatched: 5. Germline V CDR1 and CDR2: MDHEN, SYDVKM.

V usage is TRBV28 and J usage is TRBJ2-7; 8 nucleotides align to TRBD2. The sample taken for sequencing was PBMCs or T cells enriched from blood (not recorded which). This TCR came from a woman in her 40s who had recovered from COVID-19. The CDR3 is CATRGGSYEQYF. CDR3 nucleotides: TGTGCCACCCGGGGGGGAAGCTACGAGCAGTACTTC.